This T cell receptor beta chain was identified during a study of blood T cell repertoires in COVID-19. At the level of the study: Spain, Italy and the United States supplied samples that represented acute and convalescent COVID-19. T cells, B-cell-depleted T cells, or PBMCs provided the cDNA or gDNA that served as material.

Patients at the Seattle site were enrolled during active infection and followed longitudinally. As handled by the study authors: The assay estimated nucleated cells by amplifying reference gene primers. Libraries were prepared by immunoSEQ multiplex PCR; TCRdb keeps only in-frame clonotypes and omits some of them. Clone size and V and J calls were adopted from that table, with D and trimming inferred from the DNA. This table has about 290,000 clones, just under 90% appearing once. The sequence came from a young woman with COVID-19, enrolled during active disease. Sequenced sample: peripheral blood.

CDR3 sequence reads: CASSPTGTSLETQYF. Here the CDR3 DNA reads TGTGCCAGTAGTCCTACCGGGACTAGCCTGGAGACCCAGTACTTC. The rearrangement links TRBV19 to TRBJ2-5; TRBD2 agrees at 9 bases. Unmatched junction bases numbered 9, after V lost 5 bases and J lost 5 bases. CDR1 is LNHDA, CDR2 SQIVND, per germline (reference sequence). This CDR3 has 15 residues. The full variable domain, in which reference TRBV19 and TRBJ2-5 provide the parts outside the CDR3, is DGGITQSPKYLFRKEGQNVTLSCEQNLNHDAMYWYRQDPGQGLRLIYYSQIVNDFQKGDIAEGYSVSREKKESFPLTVTSAQKNPTAFYLCASSPTGTSLETQYFGPGTRLLVL.